This TCR beta chain is drawn from a study of blood T cell repertoires in COVID-19. Using immunoSEQ multiplex PCR, the repertoire was profiled, and TCRdb retains in-frame clones only, with some absent. This table has 250,000 to 350,000 clones, around 90% appearing once. The receptor was derived from a woman aged 40 to 55 who had recovered from COVID-19. Sequencing was performed on peripheral blood.

The DNA for the CDR3 is TGTGCCAGCAGTTATTCCGAGACAGGGGGGCAATATGGCTACACCTTC. Protein sequence: CASSYSETGGQYGYTF. V and J are TRBV6-5 and TRBJ1-2, with TRBD1 matching over 9 bases. The V gene's germline CDR1 is MNHEY and CDR2 SVGAGI. V dropped 3 bases and J dropped 5; count of bases not matched to a gene: 10. The CDR3 length is 16 residues.